This T cell receptor beta chain is from a study of T cell repertoires in cytomegalovirus infection (dated by TCRdb to the late 2010s). With respect to the entire study: The peptide stimulations were aimed at well-studied HLA-B-restricted epitopes as well as recently identified HLA-C-restricted CMV epitopes, whose presentation resists viral immunomodulation. Because public TCR beta signatures pointed to carriage of CMV infection together with the matching HLA type, the HLA type of each donor mattered for the analysis.

The study at large found these results: In both this cohort and an independent approximately 400-donor cohort, the cumulative frequency of public TCR beta family members distinguished carriers of CMV infection plus the relevant HLA type. The ex vivo response was dominated by HLA-C-restricted CMV-specific TCR beta clonotypes, which also provided the single most frequent clonotype in two of eight donors.

The cysteine opens and the phenylalanine closes a CDR3 of 17 amino acids. Left in the record is the CDR3 DNA by itself, 51 bases read in frame from the first base. CDR1 and CDR2, looked up from the germline V gene (reference sequence), are LNHNV and YYDKDF. A word on this clonotype: Its antigen specificity is not known. At one of its ends the junction is not consistent with the germline gene, which may arise from a read error.

The reads were generated on an Illumina HiSeq 1500. TCRdb reanalyzed the raw reads on its own, using fastp at Q25 for trimming and MiXCR for clone calling, and kept in-frame beta chains. Under each unique CDR3 protein, matching rows form one entry showing the most common genes and DNA. Counted in this sample were about 740,000 distinct CDR3 sequences; 30% to 40% of them appeared once. The biggest ten clones account for approximately 18% of the sample. According to the study, the label for this sample's treatment or condition signals: in vitro stimulation with specific CMV peptide epitopes to enrich CMV-specific T cells.

The specimen was cultured PBMCs, collected from culture after CMV antigen stimulation. The TCR sequence derives from a human donor in good health (CMV status not recorded). Some clones in this sample may be carry-over from other donors' samples. This chain is built from TRBV15 and TRBJ2-1, with 9 central nucleotides matching TRBD2. The bases are TGTGCCACCAGCCGAGACCAGACGGCTAGCGGGGACAATGAGCAGTTCTTC. The encoded protein is CATSRDQTASGDNEQFF.